This entry describes one TCR beta chain. MiXCR, run by TCRdb on the 5' RACE reads, gives a single entry per CDR3 protein. This sample carries about 410,000 distinct CDR3 sequences, more than 15% of them seen once, and the ten largest clones take 20% to 25%. The sample is drawn from a study of T-cell memory formation after mild COVID-19. The sample taken for sequencing was PBMCs or a T cell subset sorted from them (not recorded which). The source of this sequence is a man between 18 and 35 years old who had mild COVID-19 (a few samples of this study predate the infection). Cell type and time point are not known.

The CDR3 spells CATSETGLRGYTF. CDR3 bases: TGTGCCACCAGTGAAACAGGGTTGCGGGGCTACACCTTC. The chain has TRBV24-1 and TRBJ1-2; a weak D match, TRBD1 (6 bases). Trimming shortened V by 4 bases and J by 8 bases, and 13 bases separated the two germline ends. The length of the CDR3 is 13 residues. Looked up from germline, CDR1 is KGHDR and CDR2 is SFDVKD.